The sequence of this T cell receptor (beta chain) was determined in a study of blood T cell repertoires in COVID-19. The study counted Cohort 3 donors as recovered given two negative PCRs, clearance, or symptom resolution. In the authors' methods: The assay estimated nucleated cells by amplifying reference gene primers. Sequencing was performed with immunoSEQ multiplex PCR; in TCRdb, only in-frame clones are kept and a portion is missing. V and J calls plus clone size are reproduced from that table; the DNA served to infer D and trimming. Of 150,000 to 200,000 clones listed, 70% to 80% were seen once; the top ten hold roughly 17%. V was pared by 6 bases and J by 4 bases, with 7 bases of the junction left unmatched. This CDR3 has 13 amino acids. Germline V gene lookup returns CDR1 SQVTM and CDR2 ANQGSEA.

The receptor comes from a woman between 45 and 65 years old who had recovered from COVID-19. Sequenced sample: PBMCs or T cells enriched from blood (not recorded which). V usage is TRBV29-1 and J usage is TRBJ2-5, with 8 bases fitting TRBD2. The CDR3 coding sequence is TGCAGCGTCGTCCGGGGGGGGCGAGAGACCCAGTACTTC. Its protein product is CSVVRGGRETQYF.